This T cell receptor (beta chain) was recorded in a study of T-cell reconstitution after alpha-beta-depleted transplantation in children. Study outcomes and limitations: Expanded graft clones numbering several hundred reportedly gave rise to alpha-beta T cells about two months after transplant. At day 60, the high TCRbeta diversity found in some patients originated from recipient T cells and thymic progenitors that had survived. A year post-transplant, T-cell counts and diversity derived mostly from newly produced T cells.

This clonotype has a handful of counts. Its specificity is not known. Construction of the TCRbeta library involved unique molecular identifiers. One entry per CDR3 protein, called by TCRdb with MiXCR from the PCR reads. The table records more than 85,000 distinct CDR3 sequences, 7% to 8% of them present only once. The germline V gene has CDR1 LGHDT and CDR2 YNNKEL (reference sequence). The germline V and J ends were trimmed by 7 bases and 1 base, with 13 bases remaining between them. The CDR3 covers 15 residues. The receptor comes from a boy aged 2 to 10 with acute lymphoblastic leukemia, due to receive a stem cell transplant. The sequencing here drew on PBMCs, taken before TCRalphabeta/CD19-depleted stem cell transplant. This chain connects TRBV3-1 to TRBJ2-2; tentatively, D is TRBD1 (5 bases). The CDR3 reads CASNPKGLNTGELFF. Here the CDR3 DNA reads TGTGCCAGCAACCCGAAGGGGTTGAACACCGGGGAGCTGTTTTTT. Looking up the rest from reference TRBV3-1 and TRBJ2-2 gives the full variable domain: DTAVSQTPKYLVTQMGNDKSIKCEQNLGHDTMYWYKQDSKKFLKIMFSYNNKELIINETVPNRFSPKSPDKAHLNLHINSLELGDSAVYFCASNPKGLNTGELFFGEGSRLTVL.